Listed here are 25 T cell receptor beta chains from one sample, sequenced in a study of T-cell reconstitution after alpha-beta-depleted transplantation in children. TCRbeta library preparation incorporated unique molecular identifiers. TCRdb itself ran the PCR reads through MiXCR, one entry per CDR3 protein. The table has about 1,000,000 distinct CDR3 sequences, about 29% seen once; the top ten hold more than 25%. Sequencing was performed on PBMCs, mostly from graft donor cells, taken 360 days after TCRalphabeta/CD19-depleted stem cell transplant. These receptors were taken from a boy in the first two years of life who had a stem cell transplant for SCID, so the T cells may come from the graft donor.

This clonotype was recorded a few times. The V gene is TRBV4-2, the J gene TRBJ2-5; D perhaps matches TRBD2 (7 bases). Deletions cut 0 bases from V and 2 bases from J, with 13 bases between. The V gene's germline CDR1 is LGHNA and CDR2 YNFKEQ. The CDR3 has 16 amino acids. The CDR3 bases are TGTGCCAGCAGCCAAGATCAGGGGAGGGGGCAAGAGACCCAGTACTTC. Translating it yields CASSQDQGRGQETQYF.

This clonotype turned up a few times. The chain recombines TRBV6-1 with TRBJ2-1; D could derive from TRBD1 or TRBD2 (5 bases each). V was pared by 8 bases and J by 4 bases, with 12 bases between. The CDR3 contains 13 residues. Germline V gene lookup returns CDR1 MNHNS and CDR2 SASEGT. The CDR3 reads CASFRDGYNEQFF. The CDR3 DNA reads TGTGCCAGCTTCAGGGACGGTTACAATGAGCAGTTCTTC.

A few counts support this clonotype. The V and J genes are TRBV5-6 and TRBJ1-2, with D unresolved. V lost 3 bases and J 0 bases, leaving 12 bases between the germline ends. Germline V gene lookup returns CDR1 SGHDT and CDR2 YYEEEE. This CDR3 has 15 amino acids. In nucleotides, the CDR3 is TGTGCCAGCAGCTCGGTCGGCGGATCTAACTATGGCTACACCTTC. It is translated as CASSSVGGSNYGYTF.

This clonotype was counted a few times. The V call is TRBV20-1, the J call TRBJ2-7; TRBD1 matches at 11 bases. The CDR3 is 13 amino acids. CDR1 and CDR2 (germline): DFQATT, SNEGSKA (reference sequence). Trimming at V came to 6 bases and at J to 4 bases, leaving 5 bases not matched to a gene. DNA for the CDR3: TGCAGTGCCCCGGGACAGGGGGGTTACGAGCAGTACTTC. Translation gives CSAPGQGGYEQYF.

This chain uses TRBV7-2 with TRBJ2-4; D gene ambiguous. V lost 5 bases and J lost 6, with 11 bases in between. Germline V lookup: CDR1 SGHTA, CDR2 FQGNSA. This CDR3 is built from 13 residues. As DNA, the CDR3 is TGTGCCAGCAGCCTTAGCCGAGTAAACATTCAGTACTTC. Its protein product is CASSLSRVNIQYF.

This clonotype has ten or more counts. DNA of the CDR3: TGTGCCAGCAGGCTTAGCGGGGGCGGTTACAATGAGCAGTTCTTC. Amino acids: CASRLSGGGYNEQFF. The chain recombines TRBV2 with TRBJ2-1, with TRBD2 matching 9 bases. Germline V gives CDR1 SNHLY, CDR2 FYNNEI. The CDR3 totals 15 residues. The V segment lost 6 bases and the J segment 4 bases; nucleotides outside the gene matches: 7.

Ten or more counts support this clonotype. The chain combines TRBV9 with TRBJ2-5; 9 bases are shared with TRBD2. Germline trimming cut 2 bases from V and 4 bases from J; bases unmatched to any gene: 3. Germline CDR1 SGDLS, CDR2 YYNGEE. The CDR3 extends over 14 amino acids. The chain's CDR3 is CASSVSSGVETQYF. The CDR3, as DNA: TGTGCCAGCAGCGTCTCTAGCGGGGTAGAGACCCAGTACTTC.

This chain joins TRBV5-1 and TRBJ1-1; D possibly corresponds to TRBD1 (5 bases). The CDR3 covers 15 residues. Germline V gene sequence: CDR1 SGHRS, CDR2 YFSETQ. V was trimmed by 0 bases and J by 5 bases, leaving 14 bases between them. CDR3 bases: TGCGCCAGCAGCTTGGGCCGGGGACTCGGTACTGAAGCTTTCTTT. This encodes CASSLGRGLGTEAFF. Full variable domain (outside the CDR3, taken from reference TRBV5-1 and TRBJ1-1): KAGVTQTPRYLIKTRGQQVTLSCSPISGHRSVSWYQQTPGQGLQFLFEYFSETQRNKGNFPGRFSGRQFSNSRSEMNVSTLELGDSALYLCASSLGRGLGTEAFFGQGTRLTVV.

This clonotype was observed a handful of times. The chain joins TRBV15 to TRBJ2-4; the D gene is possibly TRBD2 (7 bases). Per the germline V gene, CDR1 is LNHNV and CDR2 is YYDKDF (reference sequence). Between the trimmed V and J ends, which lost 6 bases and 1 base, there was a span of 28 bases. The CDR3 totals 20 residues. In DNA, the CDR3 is TGTGCCACCAGAGAGAGGGGGGGTAGGGCGGATGGTGTGGCCAAAAACATTCAGTACTTC. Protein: CATRERGGRADGVAKNIQYF.

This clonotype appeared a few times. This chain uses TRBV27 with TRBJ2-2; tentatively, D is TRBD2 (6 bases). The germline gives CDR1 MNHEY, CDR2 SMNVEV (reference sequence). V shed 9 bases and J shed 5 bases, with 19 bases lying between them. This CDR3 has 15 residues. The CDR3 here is CASTGTSLGTGELFF. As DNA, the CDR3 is TGTGCCAGTACCGGGACTTCCTTGGGGACCGGGGAGCTGTTTTTT.

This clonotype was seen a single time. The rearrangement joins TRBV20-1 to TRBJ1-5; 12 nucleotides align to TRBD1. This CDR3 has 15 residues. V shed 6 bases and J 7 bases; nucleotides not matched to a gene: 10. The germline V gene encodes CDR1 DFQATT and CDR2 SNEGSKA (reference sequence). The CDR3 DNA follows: TGCAGTGCGGAACGAGGGACAGGGGGCGCACAGCCCCAGCATTTT. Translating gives CSAERGTGGAQPQHF.

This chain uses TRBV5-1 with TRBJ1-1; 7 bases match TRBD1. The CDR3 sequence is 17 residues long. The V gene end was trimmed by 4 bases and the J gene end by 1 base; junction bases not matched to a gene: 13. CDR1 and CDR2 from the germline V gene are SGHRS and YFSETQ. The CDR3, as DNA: TGCGCCAGCAGCCCGGGACGGACAGGAGGTAAGAACACTGAAGCTTTCTTT. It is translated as CASSPGRTGGKNTEAFF.

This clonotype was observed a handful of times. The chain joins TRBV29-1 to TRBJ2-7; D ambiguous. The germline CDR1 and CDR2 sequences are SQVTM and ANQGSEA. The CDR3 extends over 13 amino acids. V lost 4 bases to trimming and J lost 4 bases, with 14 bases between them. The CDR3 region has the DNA TGCAGCGTTGCCCGTGCCAGTGATTACGAGCAGTACTTC. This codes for CSVARASDYEQYF.

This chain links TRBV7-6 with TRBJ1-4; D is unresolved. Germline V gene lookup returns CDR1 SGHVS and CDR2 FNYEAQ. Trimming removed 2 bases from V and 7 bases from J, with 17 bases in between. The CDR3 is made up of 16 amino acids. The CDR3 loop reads CASSLSGARRGEKLFF. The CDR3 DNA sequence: TGTGCCAGCAGCTTAAGCGGTGCTCGCCGGGGTGAAAAACTGTTTTTT.

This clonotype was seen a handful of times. The CDR3, as DNA: TGTGCCAGCAGTTCGGAAGCGGGATGGGAGACAGATACGCAGTATTTT. As protein: CASSSEAGWETDTQYF. J is TRBJ2-3 and V is TRBV28; 7 nucleotides align to TRBD2. CDR1 is MDHEN, CDR2 SYDVKM, per germline. The CDR3 sequence is 16 residues long. V lost 4 bases and J lost 3; bases outside the gene matches: 10.

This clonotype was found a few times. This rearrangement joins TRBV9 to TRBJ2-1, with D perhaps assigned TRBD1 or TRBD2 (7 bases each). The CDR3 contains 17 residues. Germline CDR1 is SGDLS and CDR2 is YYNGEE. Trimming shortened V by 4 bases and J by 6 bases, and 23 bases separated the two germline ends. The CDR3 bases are TGTGCCAGCAGCACCAGAGACCGACAGGGCGGGGGCAATGAGCAGTTCTTC. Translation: CASSTRDRQGGGNEQFF.

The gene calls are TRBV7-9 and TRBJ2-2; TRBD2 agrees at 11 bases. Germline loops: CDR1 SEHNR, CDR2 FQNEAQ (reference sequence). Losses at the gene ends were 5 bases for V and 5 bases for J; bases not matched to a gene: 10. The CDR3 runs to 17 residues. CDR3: CASSPDAGTSGTGELFF. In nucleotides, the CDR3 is TGTGCCAGCAGCCCCGATGCCGGGACTAGCGGTACCGGGGAGCTGTTTTTT.

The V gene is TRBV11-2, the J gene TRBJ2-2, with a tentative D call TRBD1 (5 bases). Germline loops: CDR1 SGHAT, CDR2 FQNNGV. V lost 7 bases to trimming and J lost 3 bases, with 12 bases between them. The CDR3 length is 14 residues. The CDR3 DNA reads TGTGCCAGCATCCTGGGGCTCTACACCGGGGAGCTGTTTTTT. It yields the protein CASILGLYTGELFF.

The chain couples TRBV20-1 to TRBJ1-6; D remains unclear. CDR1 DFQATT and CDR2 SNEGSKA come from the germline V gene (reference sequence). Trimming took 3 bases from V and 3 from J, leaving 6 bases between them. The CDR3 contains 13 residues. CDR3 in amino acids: CSASSGYNSPLHF. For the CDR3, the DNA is TGCAGTGCTAGTAGCGGCTATAATTCACCCCTCCACTTT.

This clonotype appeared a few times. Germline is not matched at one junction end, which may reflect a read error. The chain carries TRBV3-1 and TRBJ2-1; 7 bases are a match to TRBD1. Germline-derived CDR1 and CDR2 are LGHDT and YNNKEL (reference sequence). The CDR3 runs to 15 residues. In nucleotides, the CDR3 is TGTGCCAGCAGCCCTTGGCAGGGGGAGTACAGTGAGCAGTTCTTC. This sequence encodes CASSPWQGEYSEQFF.

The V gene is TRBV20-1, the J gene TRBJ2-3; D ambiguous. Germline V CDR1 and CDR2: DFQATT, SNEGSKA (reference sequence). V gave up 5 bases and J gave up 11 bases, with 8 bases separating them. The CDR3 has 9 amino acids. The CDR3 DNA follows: TGCAGTGCTGGCCTAGGGCAGTATTTT. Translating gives CSAGLGQYF.

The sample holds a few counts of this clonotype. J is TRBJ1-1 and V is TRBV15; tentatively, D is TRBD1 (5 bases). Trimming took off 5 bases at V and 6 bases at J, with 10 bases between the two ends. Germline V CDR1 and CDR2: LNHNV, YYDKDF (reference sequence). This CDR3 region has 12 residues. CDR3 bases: TGTGCCACCAGCTACAGGCATGCTGAAGCTTTCTTT. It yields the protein CATSYRHAEAFF.

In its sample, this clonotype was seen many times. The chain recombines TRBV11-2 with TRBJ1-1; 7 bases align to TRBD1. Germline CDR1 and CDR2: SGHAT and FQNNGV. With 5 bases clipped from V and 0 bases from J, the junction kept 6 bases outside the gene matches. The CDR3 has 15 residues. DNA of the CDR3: TGTGCCAGCAGCCCCATGACAGGGCTGAACACTGAAGCTTTCTTT. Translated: CASSPMTGLNTEAFF.

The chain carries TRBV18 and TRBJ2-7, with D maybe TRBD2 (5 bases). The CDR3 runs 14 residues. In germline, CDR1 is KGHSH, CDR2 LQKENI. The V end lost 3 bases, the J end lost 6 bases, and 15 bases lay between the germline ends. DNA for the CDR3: TGTGCCAGCTCACCTGCTAGCCCGGGCGGCGAGCAGTACTTC. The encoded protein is CASSPASPGGEQYF.

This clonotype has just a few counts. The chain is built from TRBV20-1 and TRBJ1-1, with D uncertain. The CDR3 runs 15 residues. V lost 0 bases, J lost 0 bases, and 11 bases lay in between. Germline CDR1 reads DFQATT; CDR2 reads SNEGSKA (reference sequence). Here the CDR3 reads CSARDRRNLNTEAFF. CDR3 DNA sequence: TGCAGTGCTAGAGACAGACGGAATTTGAACACTGAAGCTTTCTTT.